This T cell receptor (beta chain) was identified in a study of blood T cell repertoires in COVID-19 (dated by TCRdb to about 2020). Background on the whole study: Samples from collaborators originated in the United States, Italy and Spain and spanned both the acute and convalescent phases of COVID-19. The prospective study material was composed of cDNA or gDNA derived from T cells, B-cell-depleted T cells, or PBMCs. Subjects who had been exposed to COVID-19, were actively infected with it, or had recovered from it provided the deeply sampled blood TCRbeta repertoires that made up the dataset. A freely available public database, intended as a resource for researchers studying the immune response to SARS-CoV-2, is where the repertoires were released. The samples were drawn from two sources: the first 160 participants of the ongoing ImmuneRACE study, and 1,200 or so subjects contributed by 6 global collaborators. Nearly every sample came with metadata listing a de-identified subject ID, COVID-19 status, age in years and sex. Where available, HLA class I and class II types were obtained from metadata supplied by the sample provider rather than from assay-based typing. The study at large found these results: Clinical and demographic metadata were provided uncurated, with the amount varying by source and participant.

The germline V gene (reference sequence) yields LNHDA for CDR1 and SQIVND for CDR2. The CDR3 contains 14 residues, cysteine and phenylalanine counted. Only the CDR3 region is kept as DNA, spanning 42 bases read in frame from base 1. From V the trimming removes 6 bases and from J it removes 5 bases, while the gene matches leave 4 bases of the junction unaccounted for. TCRbeta CDR3 regions were amplified from genomic DNA by means of the immunoSEQ Assay, a bias-controlled multiplex PCR. For the original study's pipeline: The number of nucleated cells in each sample was estimated by amplification of reference gene primers within the assay. To quantify the absolute abundance of each unique TCRbeta CDR3 rearrangement, sequence reads were collapsed and filtered. For each sample, productive Simpson clonality was calculated by taking the square root of Simpson's diversity index across productive rearrangements. In TCRdb, the immuneACCESS table is reduced to in-frame sequences with V and J assigned. These tables do not hold every clone; where another copy was compared, an unresolved V gene accounts for under half, and the others remain unexplained. V and J calls and clone size are given by that table; D and trimming were obtained from the DNA. The sample includes about 220,000 clones, with 82% observed a single time. Of the sample, less than 4% falls within the top ten clones.

Whole blood was collected in K2EDTA tubes by collaborating institutions according to the institutions' own protocols. For TCRbeta analysis, collaborator samples were shipped as frozen whole blood, as isolated PBMCs, or as DNA extracted from either sample type. Concerning this clone: Its antigen is currently not known. No base quality information exists; no much larger clone differs at one position.

The receptor was isolated from a woman aged 80 or over with acute or convalescent COVID-19. The chain employs TRBV19 and TRBJ2-5; 12 nucleotides in the junction match TRBD1. Sequencing was carried out using peripheral blood. The nucleotide sequence reads TGTGCCAGTAGCGGGACAGGGGGCCAGGAGACCCAGTACTTC. This yields the protein CASSGTGGQETQYF.